This T cell receptor (beta chain) was identified in a study of cytomegalovirus exposure and HLA in healthy donors (dated by TCRdb to 2015 to 2018). Looking at the study overall: An earlier analysis of some 600 of the donors reported 250 to 300 Gb of sequence data and 95 million to 130 million unique TCR beta sequences obtained from roughly 180 million T cells. An early release covering roughly 600 HLA-typed donors comprised 300 to 350 gigabases of sequencing data and around 80 million unique TCR sequences. The genetic ancestry cluster associated with self-reported Caucasian donors included 81% of the 398 genotyped donors. The study aimed to test whether signatures of past pathogen exposure could be identified by cataloging public T cell receptors. The study used immunosequencing to profile the T cell repertoires of some 600 subjects and linked those repertoires to cytomegalovirus serostatus. A separate validation cohort of roughly 120 different subjects was used in addition to the 666-subject first cohort. To predict cytomegalovirus infection status, the study brought together high-throughput TCR immunosequencing, statistical association of individual TCRs with disease status, and machine learning. To study patterns of TCR occurrence, a later analysis re-analyzed previously published TCR beta repertoires from more than 550 donors and added high-resolution HLA genotyping. Rather than using new phenotypic data, the later analysis identified candidate immune exposures from TCR beta sequences and from how often those sequences occurred across donors. To decide whether each TCR beta V gene segment behaved as functional or pseudogenic, an earlier analysis of 587 of the donors relied on high-throughput TCR beta sequencing. Donor age, sex, ethnicity and CMV serostatus were compiled alongside the repertoire data. A later genetic analysis used genome-wide SNP genotypes for about three fifths of the roughly 700 donors, treating that subset as a discovery cohort. Every discovery cohort repertoire had been produced on one sequencing platform. Both class I and class II loci were covered by HLA typing, at four-digit resolution. Typing coverage differed by locus: A, B, C, DRB1 and DQB1 were typed in roughly 620-630 donors, DQA1 in 500 to 550, DPA1 in some 610, and DPB1 in approximately 450. Five DR-DQ haplotypes were handled as single units for association and clustering, since linkage in the cohort was strong. On average, around 240,000 unique TCR beta nucleotide sequences were sequenced per donor among a few hundred genotyped donors of the cohort, with roughly 18% of those sequences being non-productive. The research as a whole found: HLA typing was unavailable for some donors at each locus, so association tests used only the typed subset. Compared with the roughly 670-donor mean, donors in an Asian-associated ancestry cluster had fewer N-insertions in productive TCRs, according to a later genetic analysis. Cytomegalovirus status was reported to be diagnosed by the classifier with high specificity and sensitivity in both the original and validation cohorts. In a later analysis, 16,951 TCR beta sequences were associated with specific HLA alleles at a false discovery rate of 0.05. In a later analysis, most CMV-associated TCR beta chains were found to appear HLA-restricted, with HLA associations seemingly driven largely by CMV exposure. A further reported finding was that TCR beta sequences accurately predicted the HLA-A and HLA-B alleles for most subjects in the first cohort. A later analysis reported that several top co-occurrence clusters appeared linked to parvovirus B19, influenza, CMV and Epstein-Barr virus. Across donors, most TCR sequences were observed very rarely, whereas some public TCRs were present in many individuals. In a later analysis, HLA-associated TCR beta chains showed more clonal expansion and lower generation probabilities than non-associated chains that were equally common. A cluster of highly shared sequence variants was judged likely to be a technical artifact of the sequencing pipeline. The study gave a list of some 150 TCR beta chains associated with cytomegalovirus. Because counts were too low, roughly 16 rarely observed V segments, including chromosome 9 orphons, were excluded from the earlier analysis of around 640 of the donors. In an earlier analysis of 587 of the donors, most TCR beta V segments appeared in productive rearrangements about 87% or about 30% of the time, broadly matching IMGT annotations. The presence/absence analyses assumed that sequencing depth was roughly uniform across donors, and that assumption may not be true. Immune exposure information for the cohort was limited to CMV serostatus. Strong co-occurrence of HLA alleles, especially DR and DQ, made assigning TCR associations to individual alleles difficult. In a later analysis, TCR association rates were found to vary across HLA loci, with the most associated TCRs seen for DRB1 alleles and the fewest for HLA-C alleles. The authors suggested that the approach could potentially be generalized to other disease states and immunological phenotypes. In vitro tests confirmed that a few of the cytomegalovirus-associated TCR beta chains recognize cytomegalovirus antigens. The 87-base-pair reads could not distinguish some IMGT-functional V segments, including TRBV6-2 and TRBV6-3, so those segments were excluded. V-gene and J-gene trimming of TCR beta chains was associated with a missense DCLRE1C variant in a later genetic analysis, and the association was replicated in an independent cohort. This cohort had only TCR beta chains sequenced, and the lack of alpha or paired-chain data limited which features could be detected. Linkage disequilibrium might explain the correlated functional status among segregating V segments, but an unknown experimental factor could not be excluded.

V is cut back by 3 bases and J by 7 bases, with 9 bases in the junction unmatched. CDR1 SGHKS and CDR2 YYEKEE are derived from the germline V gene (reference sequence). The CDR3 numbers 15 residues from cysteine through phenylalanine. Here the CDR3 DNA is all that survives: 45 bases in frame from base 1. The cohort comprised more than 550 healthy bone marrow donors. Cohort members were all nominally healthy when sampled, although unrecorded immune exposures were likely present. The donor tested CMV seropositive, placing the donor among the 289 seropositive members of the cohort. A peripheral blood sample was provided by each donor, and peripheral blood mononuclear cells were used for TCR beta sequencing. The Qiagen DNeasy Blood Extraction Kit was used to extract genomic DNA from the blood cell samples. Remarks on this clone: What antigen it recognizes has not been identified. No base quality values were provided; no much bigger clone lies one nucleotide off.

Receptor amplification or capture employed the immunoSEQ multiplex PCR assay. For the multiplex PCR, a mixture combining 60 forward primers for TCR Vbeta segments and 13 reverse primers for TCR Jbeta segments was used. Amplification of the CDR3 region of rearranged TCR beta genes was performed with a multiplex PCR assay on genomic DNA. Amplified TCR beta libraries were sequenced as 87-base-pair reads on the Illumina HiSeq System. In the original analysis: In a later analysis, tens of millions of unique TCR beta chains were counted across the 650 to 700 repertoires, and approximately 9.9 million of these chains were shared by at least two donors. Raw reads were error-corrected and collapsed into unique sequences with a nearest-neighbor algorithm that merged closely related sequences to remove PCR and sequencing errors. V, D and J gene segments were assigned by aligning CDR3 sequences to IMGT reference sequences. For a sequence to be retained, at least a six-nucleotide match to both a V gene segment and a J gene segment was required. A rearrangement was called productive if the CDR3 had no stop codons and remained in frame with V and J, and every other rearrangement was called non-productive. Following IMGT convention, CDR3 was defined as the stretch from the second conserved V-encoded cysteine up to the conserved J-encoded phenylalanine. Sequences without an unambiguous match to a single V gene segment were excluded from the earlier analysis of 587 of the donors. In an earlier analysis of 500 to 750 of the donors, V segments were called functional above 56.7% productive rearrangements and were called segregating when the between-donor standard deviation exceeded 5%. A statistical classification framework was built for diagnosing cytomegalovirus status from the catalog of TCR beta chain sequences. In a later analysis, V and J genes were assigned by comparing TCR nucleotide sequences against IMGT/GENE-DB human TR gene sequences. A later analysis assigned CDR3 sequences and most-parsimonious VDJ recombination scenarios with the TCRdist pipeline. A later analysis defined each TCR beta chain by its CDR3 amino acid sequence plus V-gene family, and excluded reads lacking a unique V-gene family. As a way to deal with suspected cross-contamination and a sequencing artifact, a later analysis dropped approximately 590 nucleotide sequences that were highly shared and had low generation probability. In a later analysis, a clonal expansion index was calculated for each public chain from normalized within-repertoire ranks of inferred template counts. In a later analysis, generation probabilities were computed using a VDJ recombination model fitted to out-of-frame rearrangements, and the results were checked against IGoR. In a later analysis, hypergeometric tests were used to score TCR-TCR, TCR-HLA and TCR-CMV co-occurrence, with a repertoire-size bias correction applied to TCR pairs. In a later analysis, false discovery rates were estimated by permuting HLA or CMV assignments 20 times. In a later analysis, co-occurring TCRs were grouped with DBSCAN, and TCRdist sequence similarity was added when clustering was performed within HLA-allele-positive subsets. Repertoires with fewer than 30,000 or more than 120,000 public chains, plus five repertoires with anomalous nucleotide sharing, were excluded from co-occurrence clustering. Not all clones reach the TCRdb copy of this immuneACCESS table, which keeps in-frame sequences only. Checked studies attribute under half of the gap to unresolved V genes and leave the rest unexplained. The V and J calls and clone size come from that table; D and trimming were worked out from the DNA. The sample table lists tens of thousands of clones, less than 80% of them with a count of one. The leading ten clones occupy 7.8% of the sample.

The rearranged chain carries TRBV5-5 and TRBJ1-2; 10 nucleotides in the junction match TRBD1. The specimen was PBMCs. The clonotype originates from a man in his sixties in good health and CMV-seropositive. The CDR3 region has the sequence CASSSRQGAASGYTF. The nucleotide sequence is given as TGTGCCAGCAGCTCTCGACAGGGGGCAGCTAGTGGCTACACCTTC.